The rows below give T cell receptor beta chains drawn from one sample of a study of neurological immune-mediated disorders. Using its own MiXCR run on the 5' RACE reads, TCRdb lists one record per CDR3 protein. The table has around 68,000 distinct CDR3 sequences, over 4% seen once. The sequencing sample was made of PBMCs. The source of these receptors is a man in his forties or fifties with multiple sclerosis. Each CDR3 is given without its conserved first and last residue. Clone sizes are shown as once, few, many, or a class for an expanded clone.

clone_size v_call cdr3_aa
many TRBV5-1 ASSFATGSYNEQF
many TRBV27 ASGPQGDTEAF
many TRBV6-5 ASSYRTGGYEQY
many TRBV24-1 ATSDSLSGEEIQY
many TRBV2 ASSEEGSPLH
many TRBV5-1 ASSRSVGTGELF
few TRBV20-1 SASPTSLGSQY
many TRBV2 ASSPGGNTGELF
many TRBV6-5 ASSGPGQGLTPLREQF
many TRBV12-3/TRBV12-4 ASRIAASTDTQY
many TRBV10-3 AISDRMMSSYNEQF
many TRBV12-3/TRBV12-4 ASRPDSNQPQH